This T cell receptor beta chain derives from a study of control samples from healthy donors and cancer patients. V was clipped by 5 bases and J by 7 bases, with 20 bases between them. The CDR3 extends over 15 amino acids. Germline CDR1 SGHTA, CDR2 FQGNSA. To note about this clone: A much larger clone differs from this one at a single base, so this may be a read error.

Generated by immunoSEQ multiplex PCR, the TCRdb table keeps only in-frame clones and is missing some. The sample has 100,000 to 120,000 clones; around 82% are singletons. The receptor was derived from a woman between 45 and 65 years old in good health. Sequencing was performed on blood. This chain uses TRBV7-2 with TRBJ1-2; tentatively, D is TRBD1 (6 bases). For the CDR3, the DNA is TGTGCCAGCAGCCCGGACAGACCGGGGCGGTCTGGCTACACCTTC. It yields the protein CASSPDRPGRSGYTF.